The sequence of this T cell receptor beta chain was determined in a study of T cell repertoires in aging, cancer and after chemotherapy (dated by TCRdb to between 2018 and 2021). Study-level background: Donors were distributed across six age groups ranging from 30 or younger to 70 or older, with at least three individuals included per group. Alongside approximately 97 healthy donors serving as a reference group, the cohort included approximately 210 cancer patients, of whom some 90 had hematological cancers and 110 to 140 had solid cancers. The complete dataset included about 9 million TCR reads. The study profiled peripheral blood TCR beta repertoires from healthy donors and cancer patients to examine immunoaging and T cell reconstitution after chemotherapy. TCR repertoires from healthy donor controls were recorded over periods of several months to years and showed clear clonal overlap between repeated samplings. General findings and caveats noted by the study authors: Declining TCR diversity with age in healthy donors was mainly explained by loss of richness; in cancer patients, loss of evenness also contributed. An increase in median generation probability over the chemotherapy interval was observed in both cancer cohorts, suggesting that the repertoire was reconstituted through rebound thymic output. Untreated patients with hematological or solid cancers showed significantly lower blood TCR diversity and higher clonality than age-matched healthy donors. It was noted by the authors that conclusions about immunological memory after chemotherapy cannot be drawn from the repertoire data.

Multiplex touch-down PCR with a mixed TRB-A/B primer pool was used to amplify rearranged TRB sequences covering the V, D and J segments. Two consecutive PCR reactions with Phusion HS II polymerase added Illumina adapters and sample indices to the amplicons. Amplicons were gel-purified using the NucleoSpin Gel and PCR Clean-up kit and were subsequently checked with Qubit and an Agilent 2100 Bioanalyzer. Sequencing of libraries was carried out on an Illumina MiSeq in 600-cycle, single-indexed, paired-end runs. The paper's data handling went like this. MiXCR versions 2.12 and 3.0.5 were used to process the TRB sequences. Each unique CDR3 nucleotide sequence was treated as one clone, and only productive sequences with two or more reads were kept. Repertoire metrics included Shannon diversity, evenness, clonality (one minus evenness), and alpha-parameterized diversity profiles from alpha 0 to 5. The IGoR algorithm was used to compute generation probabilities of clones in paired pre- and post-chemotherapy samples. The public reads were run again by TCRdb, first through fastp at Q25 and then through MiXCR, and only productive beta chains were kept. One record per CDR3 amino acid sequence lists the most common genes and DNA. The V and J calls shown here were made by TCRdb, not taken from the authors' results. The sample profile shows about 11,000 distinct CDR3 sequences; 25% to 30% of them were found once. The ten largest make up around 1.8% of the sample.

The CDR3 goes from the cysteine to the phenylalanine over 14 residues. Of all the DNA, just the CDR3 is kept, 42 bases in frame from base 1. Between the V and J ends, shortened by 1 base and 2 bases respectively, the junction contains 9 bases. CDR1 is given as MNHNS and CDR2 as SASEGT, both from the germline V gene. As regards this clonotype: The clone's antigen remains unknown. This could be a read error, since a much larger clone is one nucleotide away.

TCR beta rearrangements were amplified from genomic DNA extracted from peripheral blood rather than from sorted cells or RNA. Specimen: blood. The chain is made from TRBV6-1 and TRBJ2-7; TRBD1 might be the D gene, on 5 matching bases. The receptor was derived from a human donor in good health. The CDR3 protein sequence reads: CASSEGGYTYEQYF. The DNA sequence reads TGTGCCAGCAGTGAAGGGGGCTACACCTACGAGCAGTACTTC.